The rows below give T cell receptor beta chains drawn from one sample of a study of beta chain features in type 1 diabetes. Clones were read by immunoSEQ multiplex PCR, and TCRdb kept only the in-frame ones, dropping some. The sample includes around 150,000 clones, roughly 8% of them seen just once. Sequencing was performed on central memory CD4+ T cells from blood. These receptors all come from a man between 18 and 35 years old in good health. Both conserved end residues are part of each CDR3. The D gene is left open where the match is weak. Size is omitted from some rows. Given values are once, few, many or a class for expanded clones.

d_gene: .
j_gene: TRBJ1-5
v_gene: TRBV6-1
abundance: few
CDR3nt: TGTGCCAGTCGAGCTTATAGCAATCAGCCCCAGCATTTT
CDR3aa: CASRAYSNQPQHF

d_gene: TRBD1
j_gene: TRBJ1-5
v_gene: TRBV19
abundance: few
CDR3nt: TGTGCCAGTAGTGAGAGACAGGGAGTGAGCAATCAGCCCCAGCATTTT
CDR3aa: CASSERQGVSNQPQHF

d_gene: .
j_gene: TRBJ1-3
v_gene: TRBV18
abundance: .
CDR3nt: TGTGCCAGCTCACCACCGTCACTGTACTCTGGAAACACCATATATTTT
CDR3aa: CASSPPSLYSGNTIYF

d_gene: .
j_gene: TRBJ2-3
v_gene: TRBV7-2
abundance: .
CDR3nt: TGTGCCAGCAGCTTAGTCCTGAGCGGAGATACGCAGTATTTT
CDR3aa: CASSLVLSGDTQYF

d_gene: .
j_gene: TRBJ2-5
v_gene: TRBV7-8
abundance: .
CDR3nt: TGTGCCACCAAAGGCGGGACAGCTCAAGAGACCCAGTACTTC
CDR3aa: CATKGGTAQETQYF

d_gene: TRBD1
j_gene: TRBJ1-1
v_gene: TRBV7-2
abundance: .
CDR3nt: TGTGCCAGCAGCTTCGGGACAGGGGGCACTGAAGCTTTCTTT
CDR3aa: CASSFGTGGTEAFF

d_gene: .
j_gene: TRBJ2-7
v_gene: TRBV4-3
abundance: few
CDR3nt: TGCGCCAGCAGCGCGTCCCTCCCCCACGCGGGTGTCGGTTACGAGCAGTACTTC
CDR3aa: CASSASLPHAGVGYEQYF

d_gene: TRBD1
j_gene: TRBJ2-5
v_gene: TRBV10-3
abundance: many
CDR3nt: TGTGCCATCAGTGAGACAGGACAGGGGACCCAGTACTTC
CDR3aa: CAISETGQGTQYF

d_gene: .
j_gene: TRBJ2-1
v_gene: TRBV4-1
abundance: .
CDR3nt: TGCGCCAGCAGCCAAGACTTACGGGGTTCCTACAATGAGCAGTTCTTC
CDR3aa: CASSQDLRGSYNEQFF

d_gene: .
j_gene: TRBJ2-5
v_gene: TRBV7-6
abundance: few
CDR3nt: TGTGCCAGCAGCCCCGAGCCCCAAGAGACCCAGTACTTC
CDR3aa: CASSPEPQETQYF

d_gene: .
j_gene: TRBJ1-1
v_gene: TRBV2
abundance: few
CDR3nt: TGTGCCAGCAGTGTGGGGGGCACTGAAGCTTTCTTT
CDR3aa: CASSVGGTEAFF

d_gene: .
j_gene: TRBJ2-2
v_gene: TRBV19
abundance: few
CDR3nt: TGTGCCAGTAGGTACAGGGTGGTGACCGGGGAGCTGTTTTTT
CDR3aa: CASRYRVVTGELFF

d_gene: TRBD2
j_gene: TRBJ2-7
v_gene: TRBV18
abundance: .
CDR3nt: TGTGCCAGCTCACTGGAGACTAGCGGGGGGGAGCAGTACTTC
CDR3aa: CASSLETSGGEQYF

d_gene: .
j_gene: TRBJ2-7
v_gene: TRBV27
abundance: .
CDR3nt: TGTGCCAGCAGTTTACAGGGGGGCAATTGGTACGAGCAGTACTTC
CDR3aa: CASSLQGGNWYEQYF

d_gene: TRBD1
j_gene: TRBJ2-7
v_gene: TRBV2
abundance: .
CDR3nt: TGTGCCAGCACAACAGGGGCCTACGAGCAGTACTTC
CDR3aa: CASTTGAYEQYF

d_gene: TRBD2
j_gene: TRBJ2-7
v_gene: TRBV6-5
abundance: .
CDR3nt: TGTGCCAGCAGTTACGCTAGCGGGGAGTCCCAGCAGTACTTC
CDR3aa: CASSYASGESQQYF

d_gene: .
j_gene: TRBJ2-1
v_gene: TRBV4-1
abundance: .
CDR3nt: TGCGCCAGCAGCCAAGATCGAGTGGGCGATGAGCAGTTCTTC
CDR3aa: CASSQDRVGDEQFF

d_gene: TRBD2
j_gene: TRBJ2-1
v_gene: TRBV5-4
abundance: few
CDR3nt: TGTGCCAGCAGCTCCAGGACTAGCGGACCTACAGGCAAGCAGTTCTTC
CDR3aa: CASSSRTSGPTGKQFF

d_gene: TRBD1
j_gene: TRBJ1-2
v_gene: TRBV7-3
abundance: many
CDR3nt: TGTGCCAGCAGCTTAAGTGGACAGGGCGGTGGCTACACCTTC
CDR3aa: CASSLSGQGGGYTF

d_gene: .
j_gene: TRBJ1-2
v_gene: TRBV28
abundance: .
CDR3nt: TGTGCCAGCAGTTTGAGCGCAGGGTTCGGCTACACCTTC
CDR3aa: CASSLSAGFGYTF

d_gene: TRBD1
j_gene: TRBJ1-2
v_gene: TRBV28
abundance: .
CDR3nt: TGTGCCAGCAGTACACAGGGGGCGGGTGGCTACACCTTC
CDR3aa: CASSTQGAGGYTF

d_gene: .
j_gene: TRBJ1-6
v_gene: TRBV7-8
abundance: few
CDR3nt: TGTGCCAGCAGCCGGACGGCGGGGGCGGTTTCACCCCTCCACTTT
CDR3aa: CASSRTAGAVSPLHF

d_gene: .
j_gene: TRBJ1-5
v_gene: TRBV7-2
abundance: .
CDR3nt: TGTGCCAGCAGCTTGGACAGTTCCAATCAGCCCCAGCATTTT
CDR3aa: CASSLDSSNQPQHF

d_gene: TRBD2
j_gene: TRBJ2-1
v_gene: TRBV4-2
abundance: .
CDR3nt: TGTGCCAGCAGCCAAGAGTCGGGGGGGGGCCTGAATGAGCAGTTCTTC
CDR3aa: CASSQESGGGLNEQFF

d_gene: TRBD2
j_gene: TRBJ2-1
v_gene: TRBV28
abundance: .
CDR3nt: TGTGCCAGCAGTTTTGCGGGGGGGAATGAGCAGTTCTTC
CDR3aa: CASSFAGGNEQFF

d_gene: TRBD1
j_gene: TRBJ2-3
v_gene: TRBV5-4
abundance: .
CDR3nt: TGTGCCAGCAGCTTAATGTGGGACAGCCGAACCACAGATACGCAGTATTTT
CDR3aa: CASSLMWDSRTTDTQYF

d_gene: TRBD1
j_gene: TRBJ2-7
v_gene: TRBV5-1
abundance: few
CDR3nt: TGCGCCAGCAGCTCCGGGGCAGGGGGTTTCGAGCAGTACTTC
CDR3aa: CASSSGAGGFEQYF

d_gene: .
j_gene: TRBJ1-1
v_gene: TRBV6-1
abundance: few
CDR3nt: TGTGCCAGCATAACAAGGGAAAGGGGAGCTTTCTTT
CDR3aa: CASITRERGAFF

d_gene: TRBD1
j_gene: TRBJ1-2
v_gene: TRBV4-1
abundance: few
CDR3nt: TGCGCCAGCAGCCAAGTCCCGACAGGGTCGCTCTATGGCTACACCTTC
CDR3aa: CASSQVPTGSLYGYTF

d_gene: .
j_gene: TRBJ2-2
v_gene: TRBV18
abundance: few
CDR3nt: TGTGCCAGCTCACCGACAGTGAACACCGGGGAGCTGTTTTTT
CDR3aa: CASSPTVNTGELFF

d_gene: TRBD2
j_gene: TRBJ2-7
v_gene: TRBV7-8
abundance: .
CDR3nt: TGTGCCAGCAGCTTAGGGCTAGCGGGACGGGAGCAGTACTTC
CDR3aa: CASSLGLAGREQYF

d_gene: .
j_gene: TRBJ2-5
v_gene: TRBV18
abundance: many
CDR3nt: TGTGCCAGCTCACGAAGCCGGGGGGCCCAAGAGACCCAGTACTTC
CDR3aa: CASSRSRGAQETQYF

d_gene: .
j_gene: TRBJ2-7
v_gene: TRBV28
abundance: many
CDR3nt: TGTGCCAGCAGTTCGACCGGGAACCACATACCATACGAGCAGTACTTC
CDR3aa: CASSSTGNHIPYEQYF

d_gene: .
j_gene: TRBJ2-2
v_gene: TRBV5-4
abundance: many
CDR3nt: TGTGCCAGCAGTCCCCCGGGGGTGACCGGGGAGCTGTTTTTT
CDR3aa: CASSPPGVTGELFF

d_gene: .
j_gene: TRBJ2-3
v_gene: TRBV4-3
abundance: many
CDR3nt: TGCGCCAGCAGCCAAGATCGGCTAGCAGATACGCAGTATTTT
CDR3aa: CASSQDRLADTQYF

d_gene: .
j_gene: TRBJ1-5
v_gene: TRBV7-2
abundance: few
CDR3nt: TGTGCCAGCAGCCACGGATGGGAGTTGGGGCAGCCCCAGCATTTT
CDR3aa: CASSHGWELGQPQHF

d_gene: TRBD1
j_gene: TRBJ1-1
v_gene: TRBV28
abundance: few
CDR3nt: TGTGCCAGCAGCCAAGCACAGGGGCTGGACACTGAAGCTTTCTTT
CDR3aa: CASSQAQGLDTEAFF

d_gene: .
j_gene: TRBJ2-2
v_gene: TRBV9
abundance: few
CDR3nt: TGTGCCAGCAGCGTAGGACAGGTGCTATCCGGGGAGCTGTTTTTT
CDR3aa: CASSVGQVLSGELFF

d_gene: .
j_gene: TRBJ1-1
v_gene: TRBV7-2
abundance: many
CDR3nt: TGTGCCAGCAGCTCCGGACAGACCGAATTCACTGAAGCTTTCTTT
CDR3aa: CASSSGQTEFTEAFF

d_gene: TRBD1
j_gene: TRBJ1-2
v_gene: TRBV7-2
abundance: few
CDR3nt: TGTGCCAGCAGCTTAGGGACAGGTAGTCGCGGCTACACCTTC
CDR3aa: CASSLGTGSRGYTF

d_gene: .
j_gene: TRBJ2-3
v_gene: TRBV7-2
abundance: many
CDR3nt: TGTGCCAGCAGCTTAGACAGGGGCACAGATACGCAGTATTTT
CDR3aa: CASSLDRGTDTQYF

d_gene: .
j_gene: TRBJ1-1
v_gene: TRBV7-2
abundance: .
CDR3nt: TGTGCCAGCAGCCCCCAGGGGTCCAGACTGAACACTGAAGCTTTCTTT
CDR3aa: CASSPQGSRLNTEAFF

d_gene: .
j_gene: TRBJ1-2
v_gene: TRBV18
abundance: .
CDR3nt: TGTGCCAGCTCGCCAGCCGCGGGGGCGGAGTATGGCTACACCTTC
CDR3aa: CASSPAAGAEYGYTF

d_gene: TRBD1
j_gene: TRBJ1-6
v_gene: TRBV5-6
abundance: .
CDR3nt: TGTGCCAGCAGCTGGGACCTGGGACAGGGGAGTTCACCCCTCCACTTT
CDR3aa: CASSWDLGQGSSPLHF

d_gene: TRBD1
j_gene: TRBJ1-5
v_gene: TRBV19
abundance: .
CDR3nt: TGTGCCAGCGTTGCAGGGGGCGAGGGTCAGCCCCAGCATTTT
CDR3aa: CASVAGGEGQPQHF

d_gene: .
j_gene: TRBJ2-3
v_gene: TRBV5-1
abundance: .
CDR3nt: TGCGCCAGCAGCTTGGGGGGTGTAACCACAGGGGAGGAACCAGATACGCAGTATTTT
CDR3aa: CASSLGGVTTGEEPDTQYF

d_gene: TRBD2
j_gene: TRBJ2-5
v_gene: TRBV19
abundance: few
CDR3nt: TGTGCCAGTAGTGTCGGGAGGATGGAAGAGACCCAGTACTTC
CDR3aa: CASSVGRMEETQYF

d_gene: TRBD2
j_gene: TRBJ2-1
v_gene: TRBV13
abundance: few
CDR3nt: TGTGCCAGCAGCCCTTCGGCCAAACTAGCGGGGGGGCTAACCTACAATGAGCAGTTCTTC
CDR3aa: CASSPSAKLAGGLTYNEQFF

d_gene: TRBD1
j_gene: TRBJ2-7
v_gene: TRBV7-9
abundance: few
CDR3nt: TGTGCCAGCAGCCGGGACAGGGGAAGGCACGAGCAGTACTTC
CDR3aa: CASSRDRGRHEQYF

d_gene: TRBD1
j_gene: TRBJ1-5
v_gene: TRBV28
abundance: few
CDR3nt: TGTGCCAGCAGTTTGTATGGGACAGGGGGCGGTCAGCCCCAGCATTTT
CDR3aa: CASSLYGTGGGQPQHF

d_gene: .
j_gene: TRBJ2-7
v_gene: TRBV18
abundance: few
CDR3nt: TGTGCCAGCTCACCGGGAGGTTACGAGCAGTACTTC
CDR3aa: CASSPGGYEQYF

d_gene: TRBD1
j_gene: TRBJ1-2
v_gene: TRBV5-6
abundance: few
CDR3nt: TGTGCCAGCAGCTTGGGGACAGGGGGCGGAGGCTACACCTTC
CDR3aa: CASSLGTGGGGYTF

d_gene: TRBD1
j_gene: TRBJ2-1
v_gene: TRBV6-1
abundance: few
CDR3nt: TGTGCCAGCAACAGACAGGGTGCTTATGAGCAGTTCTTC
CDR3aa: CASNRQGAYEQFF